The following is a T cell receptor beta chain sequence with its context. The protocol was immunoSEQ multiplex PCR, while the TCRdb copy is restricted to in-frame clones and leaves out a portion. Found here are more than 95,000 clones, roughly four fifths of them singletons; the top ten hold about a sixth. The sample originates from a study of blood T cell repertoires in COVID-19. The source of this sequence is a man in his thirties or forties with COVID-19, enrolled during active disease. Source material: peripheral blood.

CDR3 sequence (DNA): TGTGCCTGGAGTCCCCTACAGGGAAATGGCTACACCTTC. Amino acids: CAWSPLQGNGYTF. The chain is built from TRBV30 and TRBJ1-2; D perhaps matches TRBD1 (6 bases). Trimming left V 2 bases short and J 6 bases short, with 13 bases between. This CDR3 is built from 13 residues. Germline lookup yields CDR1 GTSNPN and CDR2 SVGIG (reference sequence).